A single sample is the source of the 9 T cell receptor beta chains below, sequenced in a study of CD8+ T cells in alopecia areata. RNA extraction and reverse transcription yielded cDNA as sequencing template. Measured with immunoSEQ multiplex PCR; TCRdb has only the in-frame clones, and not every one. The sample contains more than 90,000 clones, none of them singletons. The sample comprised lesional skin. The receptors shown here come from a C3H/HeJ mouse with alopecia areata. Mouse MHC haplotype: H2-k.

The table lists this clone with a few counts. These gene names are mouse names. The DNA ends 4 residues before the CDR3 does, and the rest of the CDR3 is filled in from the germline J gene. The V and J genes are TRBV13-3 and TRBJ1-1; a possible D gene is TRBD1 (5 bases). The CDR3 spans 13 residues. Looked up from germline, CDR1 is NNHDY and CDR2 is SYVADS. CDR3 in amino acids: CASSLGLGGEVFF. Partial CDR3 DNA: TGTGCCAGCAGTCTGGGACTGGGGGGA.

The table lists this clone with a few counts. Any gene name here is a mouse gene name. Read sequence stops 4 residues before the CDR3 end, and the germline J gene provides the missing end. The genes are TRBV1 and TRBJ1-1; 8 nucleotides align to TRBD1. CDR1 and CDR2 (germline): NSQYPW, LRSPGD (reference sequence). CDR3 length equals 16 residues. V lost 2 bases, J lost 1 base, and 6 bases stayed unmatched. CDR3 region: CTCSASGTGKNTEVFF. CDR3 DNA (partial): TGCACCTGCAGTGCATCCGGGACAGGAAAAAACACA.

Concerning this clone itself: Any gene name here is a mouse gene name. The CDR3 end falls 4 residues outside the read, so it is completed with the germline J gene. This chain connects TRBV13-3 to TRBJ1-4; 9 bases are shared with TRBD1. Looked up from germline, CDR1 is NNHDY and CDR2 is SYVADS. J was trimmed by 6 bases and V by 2 bases; bases with no gene match: 8. The CDR3 spans 16 residues. CDR3 sequence reads: CASSEPGQGGDERLFF. The CDR3 bases that were read are TGTGCCAGCAGTGAGCCGGGACAGGGAGGGGACGAA.

In this sample, this clone turned up a few times. Mouse gene names and germline throughout. Read sequence stops 4 residues before the CDR3 end, and the germline J gene provides the missing end. This chain links TRBV13-3 with TRBJ1-1; D not resolved. The CDR3 contains 14 residues. Trimming took 3 bases from V and 0 from J, leaving 9 bases between them. Germline V lookup: CDR1 NNHDY, CDR2 SYVADS. The CDR3 DNA, read in part, is TGTGCCAGCAGTGTCAGTATTGCAAACACA. Encoded protein: CASSVSIANT. The whole CDR3 is CASSVSIANTEVFF.

There are many counts of this clone. The gene names given are mouse names. The read ends 4 residues early relative to the CDR3; the germline J gene fills the gap. The gene calls are TRBV1 and TRBJ2-2, with no clear D. The CDR3 runs 16 residues. In germline, CDR1 is NSQYPW, CDR2 LRSPGD (reference sequence). Trimming pared 1 base from V and 0 bases from J, leaving 9 bases between. CDR3 DNA (partial): TGCACCTGCAGTGCAGTCGAGACACCAAACACCGGG. As protein: CTCSAVETPNTG. The whole CDR3 sequence reads CTCSAVETPNTGQLYF.

This clone has a count of ten or more. The genes and germline here are from mouse. From the germline J gene comes the end of the CDR3, since the read stops 4 residues before it. The gene calls are TRBV13-3 and TRBJ2-5; the D gene is possibly TRBD1 (5 bases). Germline CDR1 NNHDY, CDR2 SYVADS. V lost 4 bases and J 0 bases, leaving 6 bases between the germline ends. CDR3 length equals 13 residues. The CDR3 sequence: CASSKGNQDTQYF. The DNA read from the CDR3 is TGTGCCAGCAGTAAGGGGAACCAAGAC.

For this clone: Germline and genes here are mouse. The read falls 4 residues short of the CDR3 end, and the missing part is taken from the germline J gene. The chain joins TRBV17 to TRBJ2-7; 8 bases map to TRBD2. The V segment lost 8 bases and the J segment 0 bases; nucleotides outside the gene matches: 6. CDR1 is MNHDT and CDR2 is YYDKIL in the germline V gene. The CDR3 is made up of 14 amino acids. The CDR3 loop reads CASRGLGGSYEQYF. CDR3 DNA (partial): TGTGCTAGCCGCGGGCTGGGGGGCTCCTAT.

This clone was seen a handful of times. Gene names follow the mouse nomenclature. With the read ending 4 residues before the CDR3 end, the germline J gene is used to fill in that end. The J gene is TRBJ1-1, the V gene TRBV1; no firm D call. Trimming removed 0 bases from V and 3 bases from J, with 8 bases in between. The germline gives CDR1 NSQYPW, CDR2 LRSPGD (reference sequence). The CDR3 length is 14 residues. CDR3 in amino acids: CTCSADLQDTEVFF. The sequenced part of the CDR3 DNA is TGCACCTGCAGTGCAGATCTGCAGGACACA.

This clone was picked up many times. The germline and genes are mouse ones. The read is 4 residues too short to cover the CDR3 end, so that end is filled in from the germline J gene. V usage is TRBV13-3 and J usage is TRBJ1-2, with 9 bases lining up with TRBD1. The CDR3 sequence is 15 residues long. With 3 bases clipped from V and 1 base from J, the junction kept 4 bases outside the gene matches. Germline V gene data show CDR1 as NNHDY and CDR2 as SYVADS. The covered CDR3 bases are TGTGCCAGCAGTGGGACAGGGGAGGGAAACTCC. It specifies CASSGTGEGNS. The entire CDR3 protein is CASSGTGEGNSDYTF.